What follows describes a single TCR beta chain. The target of this receptor is not known. Qualities for individual bases were not recorded, and no much larger clone is one base off. These data come from a study of shared clonotypes between healthy human individuals (dated by TCRdb to about 2020). A note on the overall study: A few men and two women, aged 18 to 49 years, made up the cohort. To estimate repertoire size and how much clonotypes are shared between individuals, the study performed deep sequencing of blood TCR repertoires from about five healthy adults. To increase sequencing depth and limit assay-specific biases, TCR repertoire library preparation and sequencing were carried out by different laboratories using diverse techniques. Each donor's leukapheresis produced roughly between roughly 0.94 and 9.5 billion PBMCs. Results the study describes overall, beyond this receptor: Based on pairwise subsampling, the degree of clonotype sharing among donors was expected to be affected by sequencing depth. Sampling was limited to blood, and TCR repertoires in tissue likely differ from TCR repertoires in blood. Because the study included only a small number of donors, the genetic and exposure-history diversity represented was limited.

The donors were healthy, HIV-negative adults with no recently reported acute infections or vaccinations. All donors were Caucasian adults living in Nashville, Tennessee, USA. For unsorted samples, roughly 86 million PBMCs were counted and genomic DNA was extracted with the QIAamp DNA Blood Mini kit. Blood was obtained by leukapheresis, after which PBMCs were separated by Ficoll-Histopaque density gradient centrifugation and cryopreserved in liquid nitrogen vapor phase. The CDR3 runs 13 amino acids, cysteine and phenylalanine included. CDR3 DNA only is kept here, 39 bases in frame from base 1. The CDR1 and CDR2 encoded by the germline V gene (reference sequence) are GTSNPN and SVGIG. Trimming at the junction amounts to 3 bases on V and 8 bases on J, and the germline ends lie 16 bases apart. TCR CDR3 regions were amplified from genomic DNA by multiplex PCR using the deep immunoSEQ assay. Extracted genomic DNA from each cell subset was spread evenly across all wells of several immunoSEQ 96-well plates, with each plate serving as a replicate. For unsorted PBMC, each replicate PCR was loaded with roughly 270 ng genomic DNA, equivalent to tens of thousands of T cell genomes. Ten immunoSEQ deep assay plates were used to sequence the unsorted PBMC genomic DNA. Purified libraries were measured with a Qubit 3.0 fluorometer, size-checked on a Bioanalyzer 2100, and measured again with the KAPA Library Quantification kit. A separate single-read 150-cycle Illumina NextSeq 550 flow cell was used to sequence each immunoSEQ 96-well plate. On the authors' methods: Because the immunoSEQ output held only junctional sequences and lacked quality scores, the filtering could not match the filtering applied to full-length reads. Sequences were annotated with PyIR, a Python wrapper for IgBLAST v1.9, using IMGT germline references to assign V/J genes and CDR3. Reads were filtered out if the reads had weak V/J assignments (E-value above 1e-6), no CDR3, stop codons, out-of-frame junctions, or ambiguous translated residues. V3J clonotypes were defined by identical inferred V gene, J gene, and CDR3 amino acid sequence. Percentage overlap between repertoires was computed as shared unique clonotypes divided by the size of the smaller repertoire. Richness of each repertoire was evaluated using RTK rarefaction, the Chao1 estimator, and Recon v2.1 estimates of unobserved clonotypes. TCRdb's version of the immuneACCESS table is confined to in-frame rearrangements and falls short of the full clone set. An unresolved V gene accounts for under half of the shortfall where checked; the remainder is of unknown origin. Clone size and the V and J calls come from that table; the DNA yielded D and trimming. In this sample the table shows a few hundred thousand clones, roughly 79% of which occur a single time. Approximately 12% of the sample is in the top ten clones.

The chain is assembled from TRBV30 and TRBJ1-1; TRBD1 is possibly the D segment (6 matching bases). The clonotype comes from a woman between 40 and 55 years old in good health. Some clones in this sample may be carry-over from other donors' samples. The material sequenced was PBMCs. The bases are TGTGCCTGGAGCCTAAGGGGGTTTGGAGAAGCTTTCTTT. Its coded protein is CAWSLRGFGEAFF.